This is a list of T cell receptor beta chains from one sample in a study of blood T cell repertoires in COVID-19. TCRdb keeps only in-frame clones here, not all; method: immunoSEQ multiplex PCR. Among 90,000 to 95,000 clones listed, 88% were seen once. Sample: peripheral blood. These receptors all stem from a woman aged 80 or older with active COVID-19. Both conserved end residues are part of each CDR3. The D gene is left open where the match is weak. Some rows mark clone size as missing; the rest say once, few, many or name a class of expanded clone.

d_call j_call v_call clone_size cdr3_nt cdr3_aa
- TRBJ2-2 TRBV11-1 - TGTGCCAGCAGCTTACAGGGGAAAAGGGAGCTGTTTTTT CASSLQGKRELFF
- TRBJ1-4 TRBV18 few TGTGCCAGCTCACCGACGGAGCTTAATGAAAAACTGTTTTTT CASSPTELNEKLFF
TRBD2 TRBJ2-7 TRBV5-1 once TGCGCCAGCAGCTTCCTGAGCGGGAGGGCCTACGAGCAGTACTTC CASSFLSGRAYEQYF
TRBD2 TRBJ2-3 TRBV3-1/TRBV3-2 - TGTGCCAGCAGCCACCGGGGGGGTGGTACGCAGTATTTT CASSHRGGGTQYF
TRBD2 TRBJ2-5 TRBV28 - TGTGCCAGCAGCCAGGAAACTAGCGGGAGGGGCCAAGAGACCCAGTACTTC CASSQETSGRGQETQYF
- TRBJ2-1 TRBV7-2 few TGTGCCAGCAGCTTAGGGATAACAGGTGGGTCGCAGTTCTTC CASSLGITGGSQFF
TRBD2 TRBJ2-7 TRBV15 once TGTGCCACCGCGGAGGTAGCGGGAGCCTCCTACGAGCAGTACTTC CATAEVAGASYEQYF
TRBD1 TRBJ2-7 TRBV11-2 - TGTGCCAGCAGCCCCCCGGGACAGTACTACGAGCAGTACTTC CASSPPGQYYEQYF
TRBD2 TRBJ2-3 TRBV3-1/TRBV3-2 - TGTGCCAGCAGCCTCCCACCCGGACTAGCGGGACACACAGATACGCAGTATTTT CASSLPPGLAGHTDTQYF
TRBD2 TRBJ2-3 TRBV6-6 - TGTGCCAGCAGACGAACCCCAGCGGGAGCCGTCACAGATACGCAGTATTTT CASRRTPAGAVTDTQYF
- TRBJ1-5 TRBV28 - TGTGCCAGCAGACAACAGGGTCCAAACAATCAGCCCCAGCATTTT CASRQQGPNNQPQHF
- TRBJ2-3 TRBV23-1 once TGCGCCAGCACTACGCCTCGGGACACCGACACAGATACGCAGTATTTT CASTTPRDTDTDTQYF
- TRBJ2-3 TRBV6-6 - TGTGCCAGCAGACGGGACTCCAGCACAGATACGCAGTATTTT CASRRDSSTDTQYF
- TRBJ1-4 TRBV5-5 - TGTGCCAGCAGCCCCATTATTCAGGCCCTTAATGAAAAACTGTTTTTT CASSPIIQALNEKLFF
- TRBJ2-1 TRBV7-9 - TGTGCCAGCAGCTTAGTGGAGGTTGGCGAGCAGTTCTTC CASSLVEVGEQFF
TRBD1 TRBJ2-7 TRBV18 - TGTGCCAGCTCACCAGGGAGGCTGCGGGGACAGGGACCACTAATGGACCACTTC CASSPGRLRGQGPLMDHF
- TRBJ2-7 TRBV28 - TGTGCCAGCAGGCCCGTGGCGGGGATCTACGAGCAGTACTTC CASRPVAGIYEQYF
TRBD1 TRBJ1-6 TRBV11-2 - TGTGCCAGCAGGCGACACCGACAGGGACCCCTCCACTTT CASRRHRQGPLHF
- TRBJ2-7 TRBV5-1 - TGCGCCAGCAGCTTGGGGGGCACCTACGAGCAGTACTTC CASSLGGTYEQYF
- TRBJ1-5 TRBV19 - TGTGCCAGTAGTATAGGCGGACTGAGCAATCAGCCCCAGCATTTT CASSIGGLSNQPQHF
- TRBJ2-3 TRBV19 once TGTGCCAGTAGTATGGGGGGAGATACGCAGTATTTT CASSMGGDTQYF
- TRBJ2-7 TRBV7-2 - TGTGCCAGCAGCTTAGGCCGAGACTCCTACGAGCAGTACTTC CASSLGRDSYEQYF
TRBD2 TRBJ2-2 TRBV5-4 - TGTGCCAGCAGCTTGCTCGGGACTAGTATGACCGGGGAGCTGTTTTTT CASSLLGTSMTGELFF
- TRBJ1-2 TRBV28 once TGTGCCAGCACCCTATTCCAGGGCAACTATGGCTACACCTTC CASTLFQGNYGYTF
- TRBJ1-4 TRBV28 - TGTGCCAGCAGTTTATTCGTGTATGAAAAACTGTTTTTT CASSLFVYEKLFF
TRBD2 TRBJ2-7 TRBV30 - TGTGCCTGGAGTCCACTAGCGGGAGAGCGGGACGAGCAGTACTTC CAWSPLAGERDEQYF
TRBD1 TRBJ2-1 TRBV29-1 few TGCAGCGTTGAAGGGACAGGGGGAGATGAGCAGTTCTTC CSVEGTGGDEQFF
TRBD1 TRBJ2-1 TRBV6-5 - TGTGCCAGCACTAACAGGGGCTGGAATGAGCAGTTCTTC CASTNRGWNEQFF
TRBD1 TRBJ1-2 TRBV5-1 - TGCGCCAGCAGCTTGGAGGACAGGGAGGAGGGTGGCTACACCTTC CASSLEDREEGGYTF
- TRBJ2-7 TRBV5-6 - TGTGCCAGCAGCTTAGGCGGGTGGAACGAGCAGTACTTC CASSLGGWNEQYF
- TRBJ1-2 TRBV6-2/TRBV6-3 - TGTGCCAGCAGTTACTCGTGGGTAGGGGACTATGGCTACACCTTC CASSYSWVGDYGYTF
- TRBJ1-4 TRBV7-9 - TGTGCCAGCAGCTCCACAGGGAACGTGAATGAAAAACTGTTTTTT CASSSTGNVNEKLFF
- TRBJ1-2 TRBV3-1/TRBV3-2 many TGTGCCAGCAGCCCCGCCGGGACACACTATGGCTACACCTTC CASSPAGTHYGYTF
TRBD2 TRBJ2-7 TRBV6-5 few TGTGCCAGCACCTCAAGGACTAGCGGGTGGTCCGAGCAGTACTTC CASTSRTSGWSEQYF
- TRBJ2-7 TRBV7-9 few TGTGCCAGCAGCCCCCCGACTAGTCAGTACGAGCAGTACTTC CASSPPTSQYEQYF
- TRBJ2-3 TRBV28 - TGTGCCACCGTAGCAGATACGCAGTATTTT CATVADTQYF
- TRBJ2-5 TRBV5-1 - TGCGCCAGCAGCCCTTCTGGGGAGGAGACCCAGTACTTC CASSPSGEETQYF
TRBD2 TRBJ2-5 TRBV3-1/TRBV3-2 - TGTGCCAGCAGCCAAGGAATACTAGCGCTCCAAGAGACCCAGTACTTC CASSQGILALQETQYF
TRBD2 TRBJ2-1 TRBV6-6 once TGTGCCAGCAGTTCCTCAGGAAGCGGGAGAAATATTGAGCAGTTCTTC CASSSSGSGRNIEQFF
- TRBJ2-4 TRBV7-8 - TGTGCCAGCAGCTTAGCGGGGGCCGGCGGGGGAAACATTCAGTACTTC CASSLAGAGGGNIQYF
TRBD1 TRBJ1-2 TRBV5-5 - TGTGCCAGCCGACCTCCGGACAGGGTAGGAGTTAACTATGGCTACACCTTC CASRPPDRVGVNYGYTF
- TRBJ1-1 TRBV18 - TGTGCCAGCTCACTTTCCGGGGATGGGAACACTGAAGCTTTCTTT CASSLSGDGNTEAFF
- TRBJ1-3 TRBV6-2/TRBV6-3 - TGTGCCAGCAGTTACTCGACATTGGCTGGAAACACCATATATTTT CASSYSTLAGNTIYF
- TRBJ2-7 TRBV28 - TGTGCCACCCACAGCCCCACCTCCTACGAGCAGTACTTC CATHSPTSYEQYF
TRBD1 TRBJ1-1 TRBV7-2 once TGTGCCAGCAGCTTAAAGGGGGCCACTGAAGCTTTCTTT CASSLKGATEAFF
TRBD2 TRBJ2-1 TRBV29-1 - TGCAGCGTTGAAGCTCCTCGGGCGGGAGGGCTCTACGGTACTAATGAGCAGTTCTTC CSVEAPRAGGLYGTNEQFF
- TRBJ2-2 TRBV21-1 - TGTGCCAGCAGCAAAGGTTCTGGACTAGCGGGAGTTTTCCCCGGGGAGCTGTTTTTT CASSKGSGLAGVFPGELFF
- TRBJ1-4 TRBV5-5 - TGTGCCAGCAGCTTCAGTTCAACTAATGAAAAACTGTTTTTT CASSFSSTNEKLFF
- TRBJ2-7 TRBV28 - TGTGCCAGCAGGGGGTTGGGGAGGATTAGCTACGAGCAGTACTTC CASRGLGRISYEQYF
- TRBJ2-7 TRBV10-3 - TGTGCCATCACTGCCCCGGGTAGCTCCTACGAGCAGTACTTC CAITAPGSSYEQYF
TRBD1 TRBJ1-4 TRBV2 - TGTGCCAGCAGCCGGGACAGATACACTAATGAAAAACTGTTTTTT CASSRDRYTNEKLFF
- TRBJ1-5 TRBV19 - TGTGCCAGTAGTGTATTTTCTGGGCAGCCTCAGCCCCAGCATTTT CASSVFSGQPQPQHF